One sample yielded the 14 T cell receptor beta chains listed below, sequenced in a study of T cell clonality in common variable immunodeficiency. The method was immunoSEQ multiplex PCR; TCRdb's version includes in-frame clones alone and lacks a portion of them. The sample was found to contain around 81,000 clones, and every one recurs. The material sequenced was peripheral blood mononuclear cells. These receptors originate from a person aged 18 to 75 in good health.

Turning to this clone: The read ends 3 residues shy of where the CDR3 ends; the end is completed using the germline J gene. This rearrangement joins TRBV7-8 to TRBJ1-4, with 7 nucleotides matching TRBD1. CDR3 length equals 14 residues. The germline V gene has CDR1 SGHVS and CDR2 FQNEAQ. Trimming removed 4 bases from V and 8 bases from J; junction bases left unmatched: 7. The CDR3 DNA, read in part, is TGTGCCAGCAGCTCCGACAGGGAAGGGGAAAAA. Translating it yields CASSSDREGEK. In full, the CDR3 reads CASSSDREGEKLFF. The complete variable domain, with remaining parts taken from reference TRBV7-8 and TRBJ1-4, reads GAGVSQSPRYKVAKRGQDVALRCDPISGHVSLFWYQQALGQGPEFLTYFQNEAQLDKSGLPSDRFFAERPEGSVSTLKIQRTQQEDSAVYLCASSSDREGEKLFFGSGTQLSVL.

This clone was seen ten or more times. The DNA ends 3 residues before the CDR3 does, and the rest of the CDR3 is filled in from the germline J gene. The chain joins TRBV20-1 to TRBJ2-2, with 9 bases lining up with TRBD2. Germline V lookup: CDR1 DFQATT, CDR2 SNEGSKA (reference sequence). The CDR3 has 13 residues. Trimming cost V 3 bases and J 7 bases; bases outside gene matches: 3. CDR3 DNA (partial): TGCAGTGCTAGGTTAGCGGGAGACGGGGAG. Amino acids: CSARLAGDGE. The entire CDR3 sequence reads CSARLAGDGELFF.

This clone was counted ten times or more. From the germline J gene comes the end of the CDR3, since the read stops 3 residues before it. The chain combines TRBV19 with TRBJ2-7, with D tentatively TRBD1 (5 bases). The V gene's germline CDR1 is LNHDA and CDR2 SQIVND (reference sequence). The CDR3 spans 18 residues. Trimming stripped 3 bases from V and 5 bases from J, with 26 bases between. CDR3 protein: CASSMKGLLGFLSHEQYF. Partial CDR3 DNA: TGTGCCAGTAGTATGAAGGGGCTTCTGGGATTCCTTTCACACGAG.

This clone was recorded many times. The missing CDR3 end, 3 residues past where the read stops, is filled in from the germline J gene. The chain has TRBV30 and TRBJ1-2, with no clear D. CDR3 length: 10 amino acids. Trimming stripped 5 bases from V and 7 bases from J, with 8 bases between. Germline assignment: CDR1 GTSNPN and CDR2 SVGIG (reference sequence). Incomplete CDR3 DNA: TGTGCCTGGGAGGGCTCTGGC. Its protein product is CAWEGSG. The CDR3 in its entirety is CAWEGSGYTF.

This clone has more than one count but fewer than ten. The CDR3 goes on 3 residues after the read ends, and that part is filled in from the germline J gene. The chain links TRBV20-1 to TRBJ2-3; tentatively, D is TRBD1 (6 bases). The CDR3 spans 16 residues. Looked up from germline, CDR1 is DFQATT and CDR2 is SNEGSKA (reference sequence). Trimming cost V 3 bases and J 6 bases, with 22 bases left between them. The part of the CDR3 DNA that was read is TGCAGTGCTAGTCCCCTATGGGCGGACAGCCGGGATACG. The encoded protein is CSASPLWADSRDT. The full CDR3 is CSASPLWADSRDTQYF.

At least ten counts were recorded for this clone. The CDR3 is cut off 3 residues early in the read; its end comes from the germline J gene. The genes are TRBV20-1 and TRBJ2-7; either TRBD1 or TRBD2 may supply D (6 bases each). Germline V gene sequence: CDR1 DFQATT, CDR2 SNEGSKA (reference sequence). Trimming pared 6 bases from V and 2 bases from J, leaving 17 bases between. This CDR3 is built from 14 residues. The CDR3 DNA, read in part, is TGCAGTGCCGCACGGCGGGACACCACCTACGAG. Translation: CSAARRDTTYE. Given in full, the CDR3 is CSAARRDTTYEQYF.

There are a few counts of this clone. The CDR3 end lies 3 residues beyond the end of the read and is filled in from the germline J gene. The rearrangement links TRBV6-2 or TRBV6-3 to TRBJ1-1; D might be TRBD1 (5 bases). Germline V gives CDR1 MNHEY, CDR2 SVGEGT. The V end lost 2 bases, the J end lost 3 bases, and 7 bases lay between the germline ends. CDR3 length equals 13 residues. Here the CDR3 reads CASSYPGDTEAFF. CDR3 DNA, as far as it was read: TGTGCCAGCAGTTACCCGGGGGACACTGAA.

This clone was recorded many times. The sequenced fragment ends 3 residues before the CDR3 boundary, so the rest is inferred from the germline J gene. This chain links TRBV28 with TRBJ2-7, with a possible D match to TRBD2 (5 bases). The V end was cut by 2 bases, the J end by 0 bases, with 17 bases between. This CDR3 has 17 amino acids. The germline gives CDR1 MDHEN, CDR2 SYDVKM. The part of the CDR3 DNA that was read is TGTGCCAGCAGTTTAGCGGGTCGGGTCTCAAGCTCCTACGAG. Its translation: CASSLAGRVSSSYE. The entire CDR3 reads CASSLAGRVSSSYEQYF.

This clone was seen repeatedly, ten times or more. The missing CDR3 end, 3 residues past where the read stops, is filled in from the germline J gene. V usage is TRBV19 and J usage is TRBJ2-7, with TRBD1 matching over 12 bases. CDR1 is LNHDA, CDR2 SQIVND, per germline (reference sequence). This CDR3 has 16 residues. The trim removed 4 bases at V and 4 bases at J, leaving 8 bases unmatched. The CDR3 loop reads CASSTSGTGGQYEQYF. CDR3 DNA, as far as it was read: TGTGCCAGTAGTACTTCCGGGACAGGGGGCCAGTACGAG.

This clone occurred many times. CDR3 loop: CSARDQTSGSIYNEQFF. The sequenced CDR3 bases are TGCAGTGCTAGAGACCAAACTAGCGGGAGTATCTACAATGAG. The chain recombines TRBV20-1 with TRBJ2-1; 11 nucleotides line up with TRBD2. The CDR3 end is not reached by the read, which stops 3 residues before it; the germline J gene fills it in. The J segment lost 3 bases and the V segment lost 0 bases, leaving 7 bases of the junction unmatched. Germline CDR1 and CDR2: DFQATT and SNEGSKA (reference sequence). This CDR3 has 17 residues.

This clone was seen at least ten times. The read falls 3 residues short of the CDR3 end, and the missing part is taken from the germline J gene. The chain is built from TRBV7-6 and TRBJ2-1; 9 bases match TRBD2. Looked up from germline, CDR1 is SGHVS and CDR2 is FNYEAQ. V lost 5 bases and J lost 8; bases outside the gene matches: 13. The CDR3 has 16 amino acids. The covered CDR3 bases are TGTGCCAGCAGCGGGGGGGTAGCGGGAGTGGCCCATGAG. Protein: CASSGGVAGVAHE. The CDR3 reads in full as CASSGGVAGVAHEQFF. The whole variable domain, remainder taken from reference TRBV7-6 and TRBJ2-1, is GAGVSQSPRYKVTKRGQDVALRCDPISGHVSLYWYRQALGQGPEFLTYFNYEAQQDKSGLPNDRFSAERPEGSISTLTIQRTEQRDSAMYRCASSGGVAGVAHEQFFGPGTRLTVL.

This clone came up many times. CDR3 DNA, as far as it was read: TGTGCCAGCTCACCGGCGCCACAGAATGCCTACGAG. Protein product: CASSPAPQNAYE. The whole CDR3 is CASSPAPQNAYEQYF. The rearrangement uses TRBV18 and TRBJ2-7, with D unresolved. The sequenced fragment ends 3 residues before the CDR3 boundary, so the rest is inferred from the germline J gene. Germline V gene sequence: CDR1 KGHSH, CDR2 LQKENI. This CDR3 is 15 amino acids long. V shed 3 bases and J shed 2 bases, with 14 bases lying between them.

This clone appeared many times. The read ends 3 residues before the CDR3 terminus; that terminus is restored from the germline J gene. V gene TRBV13 combines with J gene TRBJ2-6; the D gene is possibly TRBD1 (6 bases). In germline, CDR1 is PRHDT, CDR2 FYEKMQ (reference sequence). This CDR3 has 20 amino acids. V was clipped by 2 bases and J by 3 bases, with 23 bases between them. CDR3 bases read: TGTGCCAGCAGCTTAAATTTGAGGAGCCAGGGGAGAGTTGGGGCCAACGTC. Protein: CASSLNLRSQGRVGANV. The full CDR3 protein reads CASSLNLRSQGRVGANVLTF.

This clone occurred many times. The observed sequence ends 3 residues before the CDR3 terminus, with the missing tail filled in from the germline J gene. The V call is TRBV5-4, the J call TRBJ2-5, with no clear D. V was cut by 0 bases and J by 5 bases, with 8 bases left in between. Germline assignment: CDR1 SGHNT and CDR2 YYREEE (reference sequence). This CDR3 has 13 amino acids. The CDR3 reads CASSLGPRETQYF. The covered CDR3 bases are TGTGCCAGCAGCTTGGGTCCCAGGGAGACC.